A selection of T cell receptor beta chains follows, all from one sample in a study of early T cells in non-severe SARS-CoV-2 infection. In TCRdb, the 5' RACE reads were re-called with MiXCR into one record per CDR3 protein. The table has some 77,000 distinct CDR3 sequences, roughly 12% seen once; the top ten hold around 1.1%. Input material: whole blood. The receptors were gathered from an adult who was a healthcare worker with PCR-confirmed SARS-CoV-2 infection or an uninfected control (not recorded which). Each CDR3 is given without its conserved first and last residue. Fields, in order: D gene, V gene, J gene, CDR3 protein. D genes are given only for firm matches.

TRBD2	TRBV12-3/TRBV12-4	TRBJ2-7	ASSFRTSGTSYEQY
.	TRBV18	TRBJ2-7	ASSPGASSYEQY
TRBD2	TRBV6-4	TRBJ2-1	ASSDSSGPYNEQF
TRBD1	TRBV11-2	TRBJ2-2	ASSFQGDAGELF
TRBD1	TRBV12-5	TRBJ2-1	ASGGTRTGWAEQF
TRBD2	TRBV5-1	TRBJ2-3	ASSLYSGGSDTQY
TRBD2	TRBV6-5	TRBJ2-5	ASSPERGPQETQY
.	TRBV12-3/TRBV12-4	TRBJ1-2	ASRWTPGDGYT
TRBD1	TRBV12-3/TRBV12-4	TRBJ2-7	ASSTGATISEQY
TRBD1	TRBV11-2	TRBJ1-1	ASSSHRGRTEAF
.	TRBV6-1	TRBJ1-2	ASNGAPRVGGYT
.	TRBV9	TRBJ2-3	ASSVGGAPTDTQY
TRBD2	TRBV7-2	TRBJ2-4	ASSLLSLAEKAKNIQY
TRBD2	TRBV20-1	TRBJ2-3	SARDLAGDRYTQY
TRBD1	TRBV29-1	TRBJ1-1	SVLGGGTREAF
.	TRBV6-2/TRBV6-3	TRBJ1-1	ASSLASLNTEAF
TRBD2	TRBV12-3/TRBV12-4	TRBJ2-3	ASSLRTSSADTQY
TRBD1	TRBV28	TRBJ1-5	ASSPGQGDNQPQH
.	TRBV4-3	TRBJ2-3	ASSQDPLGTDTQY
TRBD1	TRBV19	TRBJ2-1	ASSNPGQGHNEQF
.	TRBV6-5	TRBJ2-2	ASSYYRASNTGELF
.	TRBV27	TRBJ1-4	ASSTGAATNEKLF
.	TRBV11-2	TRBJ1-1	VSSLGRGNTEAF
.	TRBV10-1	TRBJ1-1	ASSESNEGAEAF
.	TRBV24-1	TRBJ2-3	ATSDLRDTQY
.	TRBV28	TRBJ2-7	ASSLINRLGYEQY
.	TRBV30	TRBJ1-5	AWSSGANQPQH
.	TRBV5-5	TRBJ1-3	ASSLRVTGNTIY
.	TRBV29-1	TRBJ2-1	SFQPVTTYNEQF
.	TRBV19	TRBJ2-2	ASSSWEGDGELF
.	TRBV7-9	TRBJ2-5	ASSLDPGSQETQY
TRBD1	TRBV5-4	TRBJ1-1	ASSLGGTGTEAF